A selection of T cell receptor beta chains follows, all from one sample in a study of cytomegalovirus exposure and HLA in healthy donors. Assay: immunoSEQ multiplex PCR; the TCRdb copy retains only in-frame clones and omits some. Here the sample spans 97,000 or so clones, roughly three quarters being singletons. The sample comprised PBMCs. These receptors all come from a middle-aged man in good health and CMV-seronegative. Both conserved end residues are part of each CDR3. D genes are given only for firm matches. Clone size, where shown, is once, few, many, or a class for clones that have expanded.

TRBJ1-5 TRBV2 NA once TGTGCCAGCAGTGGAACCAGGGATTCGGCCCAGCATTTT CASSGTRDSAQHF
TRBJ2-7 TRBV2 NA NA TGTGCCAGCAGCAGGGACTACGAGCAGTACTTC CASSRDYEQYF
TRBJ1-2 TRBV2 TRBD1 NA TGTGCCAGCCACGACCGAAAGACAGGGGCAGTGCCGAAAGCTAACTATGGCTACACCTTC CASHDRKTGAVPKANYGYTF
TRBJ1-2 TRBV18 TRBD1 NA TGTGCCAGCTCAGAGGGGGACAGGGCCTATGGCTACACCTTC CASSEGDRAYGYTF
TRBJ2-5 TRBV7-2 NA NA TGTGCCAGCAGCTCGGTCCGTGGGGCACAAGAGACCCAGTACTTC CASSSVRGAQETQYF
TRBJ1-4 TRBV5-1 NA NA TGCGCCAGCAGTGGCCATGGGGCAGAAAATGAAAAACTGTTTTTT CASSGHGAENEKLFF
TRBJ1-1 TRBV30 NA NA TGTGCCTGGAGTCCTTCGGACAGTGAAGCTTTCTTT CAWSPSDSEAFF
TRBJ2-3 TRBV28 TRBD1 once TGTGCCAGCAGTGCCCAGGGGGCGCCGGGAGATACGCAGTATTTT CASSAQGAPGDTQYF
TRBJ2-2 TRBV10-1 TRBD1 NA TGCGCCAGCAGCCAGCAGGGGGAAGGAACCGGGGAGCTGTTTTTT CASSQQGEGTGELFF
TRBJ1-6 TRBV4-3 NA NA TGCGCCAGCAGCCAAGATTCAGGTAGTAATTCACCCCTCCACTTT CASSQDSGSNSPLHF